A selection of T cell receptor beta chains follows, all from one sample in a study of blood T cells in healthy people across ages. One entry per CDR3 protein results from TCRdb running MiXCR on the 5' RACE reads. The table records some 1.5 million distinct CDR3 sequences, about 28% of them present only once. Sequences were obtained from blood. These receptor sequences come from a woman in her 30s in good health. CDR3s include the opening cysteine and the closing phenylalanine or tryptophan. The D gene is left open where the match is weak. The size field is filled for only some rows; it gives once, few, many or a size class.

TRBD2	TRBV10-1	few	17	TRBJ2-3	TGCGCCAGCAGTGGGACTAGCGGGAGGTTGAGCACAGATACGCAGTATTTT	CASSGTSGRLSTDTQYF
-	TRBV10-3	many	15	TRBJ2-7	TGTGCCATCAGCCACCTCCTCAGGGCATCCTACGAGCAGTACTTC	CAISHLLRASYEQYF
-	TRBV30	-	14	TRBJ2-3	TGTGCCTGGAGTGGGGGACTTAGCACAGCTACGCAGTATTTT	CAWSGGLSTATQYF
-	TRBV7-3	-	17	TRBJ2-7	TGTGCCAGCAGCTTACTAGGGGTAGCACCCCCAGATGGCGAGCAGTACTTC	CASSLLGVAPPDGEQYF
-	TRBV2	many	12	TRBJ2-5	TGTGCCAGCGGGGGGCGGGGAGAGACCCAGTACTTC	CASGGRGETQYF
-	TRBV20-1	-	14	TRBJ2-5	TGCAGTGCCACCCCAGGGGGGGAAGGCGAGACCCAGTACTTC	CSATPGGEGETQYF
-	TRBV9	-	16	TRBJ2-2	TGTGCCAGCAGCGCCGAGCTAGGGATCGACACCGGGGAGCTGTTTTTT	CASSAELGIDTGELFF
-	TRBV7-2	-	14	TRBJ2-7	TGTGCCAGCAGCCGAGACACGTCTGTGAACGAGCAGTACTTC	CASSRDTSVNEQYF
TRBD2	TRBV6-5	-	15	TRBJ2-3	TGTGCCAGCAGGCCGACTAGCGGGATCTCAGATACGCAGTATTTT	CASRPTSGISDTQYF
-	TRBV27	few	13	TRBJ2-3	TGTGCCAGCAGATTTGGGGGCACAGATACGCAGTATTTT	CASRFGGTDTQYF
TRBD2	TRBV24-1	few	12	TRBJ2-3	TGTGCCACCAGCACCGGGGGGGATACGCAGTATTTT	CATSTGGDTQYF
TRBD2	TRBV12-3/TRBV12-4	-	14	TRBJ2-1	TGTGCCAGCAGTTCTCGGACTAGCGTTTATGAGCAGTTCTTC	CASSSRTSVYEQFF
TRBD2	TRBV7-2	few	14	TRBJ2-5	TGTGCCAGCGGTATGCGGGGGGGCCGAGAGACCCAGTACTTC	CASGMRGGRETQYF
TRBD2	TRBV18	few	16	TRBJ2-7	TGTGCCAGCTCACAAGCATCCGGGGGGACCTCCTACGAGCAGTACTTC	CASSQASGGTSYEQYF
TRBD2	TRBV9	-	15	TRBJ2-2	TGTGCCAGCAGCACGGGAGGCCCGAACACCGGGGAGCTGTTTTTT	CASSTGGPNTGELFF
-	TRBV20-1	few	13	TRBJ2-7	TGCAGTGCTAGGTCACAGAGAACCTACGAGCAGTACTTC	CSARSQRTYEQYF
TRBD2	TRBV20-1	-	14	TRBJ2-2	TGCAGTGCTAGTGGCGGGGGGTACACCGGGGAGCTGTTTTTT	CSASGGGYTGELFF
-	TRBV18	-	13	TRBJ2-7	TGTGCCAGCTCATCCGATGTCGGTGATGAGCAGTACTTC	CASSSDVGDEQYF
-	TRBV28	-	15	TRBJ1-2	TGTGCCAGCAGTTTAGGGCCCCAGGCGAACTATGGCTACACCTTC	CASSLGPQANYGYTF
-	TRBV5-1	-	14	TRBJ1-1	TGCGCCAGCAGCCCGGCTCTTCTGAACACTGAAGCTTTCTTT	CASSPALLNTEAFF
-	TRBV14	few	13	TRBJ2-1	TGTGCCAGCAGCCTTAACTCACACAATGAGCAGTTCTTC	CASSLNSHNEQFF
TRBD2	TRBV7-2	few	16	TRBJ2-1	TGTGCCAGCAGCTCCCTTCCCGGCGGGAGGGTAGGTGAGCAGTTCTTC	CASSSLPGGRVGEQFF
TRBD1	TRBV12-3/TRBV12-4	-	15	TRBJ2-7	TGTGCCAGCACCAAGGACAGGAGAACCTACAATGAGCAGTACTTC	CASTKDRRTYNEQYF
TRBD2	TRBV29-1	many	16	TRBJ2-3	TGCAGCGTCGCCTCGCGGGAGGTTACACCGTCAGATACGCAGTATTTT	CSVASREVTPSDTQYF
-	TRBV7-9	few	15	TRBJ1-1	TGTGCCAGCAGCCCTACCAGAGGCCTAAACACTGAAGCTTTCTTT	CASSPTRGLNTEAFF
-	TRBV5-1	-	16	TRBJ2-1	TGCGCCAGCAGCTTGGCCGGAGCAGGGCGCCGCAATGAGCAGTTCTTC	CASSLAGAGRRNEQFF
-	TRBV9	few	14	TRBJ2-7	TGTGCCAGCAGCGTAGGTTTCGACCTCTACGAGCAGTACTTC	CASSVGFDLYEQYF
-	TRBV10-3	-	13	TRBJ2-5	TGTGCCATCAGTGAGGACCCCACAGAGACCCAGTACTTC	CAISEDPTETQYF
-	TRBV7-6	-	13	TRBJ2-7	TGTGCCTGCAGCAGGGCTCCAGATCACGAGCAGTACTTC	CACSRAPDHEQYF
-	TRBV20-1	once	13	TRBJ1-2	TGCAGTGCTAGTACGGGGGTACCCTATGGCTACACCTTC	CSASTGVPYGYTF
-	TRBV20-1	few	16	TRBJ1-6	TGCAGTGCTAGTGCCCCTAGGAGCCCCTATAATTCACCCCTCCACTTT	CSASAPRSPYNSPLHF
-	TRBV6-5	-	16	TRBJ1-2	TGTGCCAGCAGACGGGCTACCCCAACCTGGGACAATGGCTACACCTTC	CASRRATPTWDNGYTF
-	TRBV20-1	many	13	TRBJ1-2	TGCAGTGCTAGTGACCGGGCTAACTATGGCTACACCTTC	CSASDRANYGYTF
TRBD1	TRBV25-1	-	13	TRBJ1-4	TGTGCCAGCAAAGGGGGCATGAATGAAAAACTGTTTTTT	CASKGGMNEKLFF
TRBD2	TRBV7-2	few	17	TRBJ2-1	TGTGCCAGCAGCCACGTATCGGGGGGAGGGCCCTCCGATGAGCAGTTCTTC	CASSHVSGGGPSDEQFF
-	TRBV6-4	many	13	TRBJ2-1	TGTGCCAGCAGTGCTCAACTAGTTGGTGAGCAGTTCTTC	CASSAQLVGEQFF
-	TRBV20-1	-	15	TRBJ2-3	TGCAGTGCCCAACTAGTTATCCCAGAGGGGGATACGCAGTATTTT	CSAQLVIPEGDTQYF
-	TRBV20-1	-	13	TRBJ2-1	TGCAGTGCTAGAAAGAATAGCGGCAATGAGCAGTTCTTC	CSARKNSGNEQFF
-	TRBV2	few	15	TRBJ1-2	TGTGCCAGCGGAGGCGTGAAGGGGGTGAGCTATGGCTACACCTTC	CASGGVKGVSYGYTF
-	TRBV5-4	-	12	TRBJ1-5	TGTGCCAGCAGCCTGGGGGCAGGGAAGTTGCATTTT	CASSLGAGKLHF
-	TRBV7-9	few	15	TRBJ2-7	TGTGCCAGCAGCCTCCCTGGGGGGCCCTCCTACGAGCAGTACTTC	CASSLPGGPSYEQYF
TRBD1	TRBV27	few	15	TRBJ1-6	TGTGCCAGCAGTTTAAATAGACAGGGAAATTCACCCCTCCACTTT	CASSLNRQGNSPLHF
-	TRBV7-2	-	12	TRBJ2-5	TGTGCCAGCAGCTTGATCGTCGAGACCCAGTACTTC	CASSLIVETQYF
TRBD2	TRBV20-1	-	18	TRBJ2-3	TGCAGTGCTAAGCTCGGACTAGCGGGAGGGTTGGGCACAGATACGCAGTATTTT	CSAKLGLAGGLGTDTQYF
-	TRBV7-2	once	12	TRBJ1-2	TGCGCCAGCAACTTATTGGCCTATGGCTACACCTTC	CASNLLAYGYTF
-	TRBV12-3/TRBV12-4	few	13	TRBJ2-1	TGTGCCAGCAGTTCACACCCCAACAATGAGCAGTTCTTC	CASSSHPNNEQFF
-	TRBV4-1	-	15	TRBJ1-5	TGCGCCAGCAGCCAGATGGTAGGGTCCAGTCAGCCCCAGCATTTT	CASSQMVGSSQPQHF
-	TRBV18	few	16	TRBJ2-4	TGTGCCAGCTCACCACCCGGCAGTTCAGCCAAAAACATTCAGTACTTC	CASSPPGSSAKNIQYF
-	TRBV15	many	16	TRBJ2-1	TGTGCCACCAGCAGAGTCCCGACTAGTGGCGGTAGGGAGCAGTTCTTC	CATSRVPTSGGREQFF
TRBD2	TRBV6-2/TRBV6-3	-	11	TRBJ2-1	TGTGCCAGCAGCCGTGGACTAGCACAGTTCTTC	CASSRGLAQFF
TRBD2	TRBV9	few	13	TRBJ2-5	TGTGCCAGCAGCGTAGGAAAGGGAGGGGCCCAGTACTTC	CASSVGKGGAQYF
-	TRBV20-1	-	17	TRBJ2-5	TGCAGTGCTTACAATCACAGGAGCCCTTTGTACCAAGAGACCCAGTACTTC	CSAYNHRSPLYQETQYF
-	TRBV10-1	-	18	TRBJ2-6	TGCGCCAGCAGTGACCCGCCCGAGGAGAGCTCTGGGGCCAACGTCCTGACTTTC	CASSDPPEESSGANVLTF
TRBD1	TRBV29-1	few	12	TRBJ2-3	TGCAGCGTGATTTTACAGGGGGATACGCAGTATTTT	CSVILQGDTQYF
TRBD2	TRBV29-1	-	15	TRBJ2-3	TGCAGCGCCCATCCCCGGGCTAGCGGGGGCGGGGCGCAGTATTTT	CSAHPRASGGGAQYF